Listed below are T cell receptor beta chains from one sample, sequenced in a study of response to subunit inactivated influenza vaccine. TCRdb reprocessed the RT-PCR reads via MiXCR and lists one record per CDR3 protein. The table includes around 320,000 distinct CDR3 sequences, over 20% detected once. The sample here was PBMCs from blood, taken about 20 months after vaccination. The receptors stem from a man between 50 and 70 years old who received an inactivated influenza vaccine. The CDR3 runs from the conserved cysteine through the conserved F or W. D genes are given only for firm matches. Rows give clone size only sometimes, using once, few, many, or a class for an expanded clone.

size	J	V	D	CDR3	DNA
NA	TRBJ2-1	TRBV6-1	NA	CASSGDGSSYNEQFF	TGTGCCAGCAGTGGAGATGGGAGCTCCTACAATGAGCAGTTCTTC
few	TRBJ2-2	TRBV9	NA	CASSVVVSGPLTNTGELFF	TGTGCCAGCAGCGTAGTGGTTTCGGGCCCCCTCACGAACACCGGGGAGCTGTTTTTT
NA	TRBJ2-1	TRBV28	NA	CASSLEGYEQFF	TGTGCCAGCAGTTTAGAGGGTTATGAGCAGTTCTTC
few	TRBJ1-2	TRBV11-2	NA	CASSLDMAAADGYTF	TGTGCCAGCAGCTTAGATATGGCAGCAGCCGATGGCTACACCTTC
many	TRBJ2-1	TRBV7-3	NA	CASSLDYNEQFF	TGTGCCAGCAGCCTGGACTACAATGAGCAGTTCTTC
NA	TRBJ2-1	TRBV11-1	NA	CASSLWGSEQFF	TGTGCCAGCAGCTTATGGGGCAGTGAGCAGTTCTTC
few	TRBJ1-6	TRBV6-5	NA	CASSYSAISHSPLHF	TGTGCCAGCAGTTACTCGGCCATTAGCCATTCACCCCTCCACTTT
NA	TRBJ2-2	TRBV11-2	TRBD2	CASSLVWTSSVSGGELFF	TGTGCCAGCAGCTTAGTTTGGACTAGCAGCGTCAGCGGCGGGGAGCTGTTTTTT
many	TRBJ1-4	TRBV28	NA	CASDGSPNEKLFF	TGTGCCAGTGACGGCTCACCTAATGAAAAACTGTTTTTT
NA	TRBJ1-1	TRBV7-2	NA	CASSPSVATGNTEAFF	TGTGCCAGCAGCCCCTCGGTCGCAACAGGGAACACTGAAGCTTTCTTT
few	TRBJ2-3	TRBV4-2	TRBD2	CASSHTMAGVDADTQYF	TGTGCCAGCAGCCATACGATGGCGGGGGTGGACGCAGATACGCAGTATTTT
few	TRBJ1-1	TRBV5-1	NA	CASSLNRETNTEAFF	TGCGCCAGCAGCTTGAATCGGGAGACGAACACTGAAGCTTTCTTT
NA	TRBJ2-7	TRBV6-2/TRBV6-3	TRBD2	CASSQQTSGRPNEQYF	TGTGCCAGCAGCCAACAGACTAGCGGGAGACCTAACGAGCAGTACTTC
many	TRBJ1-6	TRBV20-1	NA	CSATLGRRSHSPLHF	TGCAGTGCGACACTCGGACGTAGGTCACATTCACCCCTCCACTTT
few	TRBJ1-5	TRBV19	NA	CASSIASRDSNQPQHF	TGTGCCAGTAGTATAGCGAGCAGGGATAGCAATCAGCCCCAGCATTTT
many	TRBJ1-1	TRBV5-1	NA	CASSLVGGGEAFF	TGCGCCAGCAGCTTGGTCGGGGGTGGTGAAGCTTTCTTT
NA	TRBJ2-1	TRBV27	NA	CTSSSLCGGYNEQFF	TGCACCAGCAGTTCATTGTGCGGAGGGTACAATGAGCAGTTCTTC
few	TRBJ1-1	TRBV6-5	NA	CASSIDYGQSAEAFF	TGTGCCAGCAGTATCGACTACGGACAGTCAGCTGAAGCTTTCTTT
NA	TRBJ2-7	TRBV7-8	TRBD2	CASRRGLAGEGSEQYF	TGTGCCAGCAGAAGGGGACTAGCGGGAGAAGGAAGCGAGCAGTACTTC
NA	TRBJ1-6	TRBV5-4	NA	CASSSWQLRPRRAYNSPLHF	TGTGCCAGCAGCTCATGGCAACTCAGACCCCGGCGGGCCTATAATTCACCCCTCCACTTT
few	TRBJ1-1	TRBV28	NA	CASSEGSGHTEAFF	TGTGCCAGCAGCGAGGGATCTGGGCACACTGAAGCTTTCTTT
many	TRBJ1-5	TRBV28	NA	CASSLARAQHF	TGTGCCAGCAGTTTGGCTCGGGCCCAGCATTTT
few	TRBJ2-7	TRBV7-2	NA	CASRPSGSSYEQYF	TGTGCCAGCAGGCCGTCTGGGAGCTCCTACGAGCAGTACTTC
NA	TRBJ2-1	TRBV7-9	TRBD2	CASSSGLAGFSYNEQFF	TGTGCCAGCAGCTCAGGACTAGCGGGTTTCTCCTACAATGAGCAGTTCTTC
NA	TRBJ2-7	TRBV5-6	NA	CASSFGEYEQYF	TGTGCCAGCAGCTTCGGGGAGTACGAGCAGTACTTC
few	TRBJ1-2	TRBV12-3/TRBV12-4	NA	CASSLGRRGVGYTF	TGTGCCAGCAGTTTGGGACGGAGAGGAGTTGGCTACACCTTC
NA	TRBJ2-2	TRBV20-1	NA	CSARERWGTGELFF	TGCAGTGCTAGAGAACGGTGGGGGACCGGGGAGCTGTTTTTT
NA	TRBJ2-7	TRBV20-1	NA	CSASRPLETYEQYF	TGCAGTGCTAGCCGACCTTTAGAGACCTACGAGCAGTACTTC
many	TRBJ1-1	TRBV12-3/TRBV12-4	NA	CASSFGGMNTEAFF	TGTGCCAGCAGTTTCGGAGGGATGAACACTGAAGCTTTCTTT
NA	TRBJ1-1	TRBV20-1	NA	CSARMGGGGVTEAFF	TGCAGTGCTAGGATGGGGGGGGGCGGTGTCACTGAAGCTTTCTTT
NA	TRBJ2-7	TRBV20-1	TRBD1	CSARQGVLGEQYF	TGCAGTGCTAGACAGGGGGTGTTAGGGGAGCAGTACTTC
NA	TRBJ1-5	TRBV3-1	NA	CASSEGLSNQPQHF	TGTGCCAGCAGCGAGGGCCTTAGCAATCAGCCCCAGCATTTT
NA	TRBJ2-5	TRBV20-1	TRBD1	CSARPGGRETQYF	TGCAGTGCTAGGCCAGGGGGCCGCGAGACCCAGTACTTC
few	TRBJ1-4	TRBV7-9	TRBD1	CASSKGQGIGELFF	TGTGCCAGCAGTAAGGGACAGGGGATCGGGGAACTGTTTTTT
NA	TRBJ2-1	TRBV7-9	TRBD2	CASSSREANEQFF	TGTGCCAGCAGCTCCCGGGAGGCGAATGAGCAGTTCTTC
NA	TRBJ1-6	TRBV6-2/TRBV6-3	NA	CASSSVMTSPLHF	TGTGCCAGCAGTTCCGTCATGACTTCACCCCTCCACTTT
NA	TRBJ2-5	TRBV28	TRBD1	CASREQGAYRETQYF	TGTGCCAGCAGGGAACAGGGGGCTTATAGAGAGACCCAGTACTTC
few	TRBJ1-1	TRBV7-9	NA	CASSLALGGVTEAFF	TGTGCCAGCAGCTTAGCGCTGGGAGGGGTGACTGAAGCTTTCTTT
NA	TRBJ1-5	TRBV20-1	NA	CSATLIRDYSNQPQHF	TGCAGTGCGACCCTGATCCGAGATTATAGCAATCAGCCCCAGCATTTT
once	TRBJ2-1	TRBV20-1	NA	CSASPGAGAYNEQFF	TGCAGTGCTAGCCCTGGGGCGGGGGCGTACAATGAGCAGTTCTTC
few	TRBJ1-1	TRBV7-8	TRBD1	CASSLRPGTDFTEAFF	TGTGCCAGCAGCCTACGACCCGGGACAGACTTCACTGAAGCTTTCTTT
many	TRBJ1-4	TRBV28	TRBD1	CASSQGGANEKLFF	TGTGCCAGCAGCCAGGGGGGGGCTAATGAAAAACTGTTTTTT
NA	TRBJ1-2	TRBV6-1	TRBD1	CASRRQGAKGYTF	TGTGCCAGCAGAAGACAGGGGGCGAAGGGCTACACCTTC
few	TRBJ1-1	TRBV7-2	NA	CASSLVIGSAFF	TGTGCCAGCAGCTTAGTGATAGGGAGTGCTTTCTTT